This paragraph reports one TCR beta chain. Trimming cost V 4 bases and J 0 bases, with 15 bases left between them. This CDR3 region has 16 residues. CDR1 and CDR2 (germline): MGHRA, YSYEKL. Original analysis: By means of reference gene primer amplification, nucleated cell counts were estimated. Only in-frame clones appear in the TCRdb table, and some are missing; sequencing was by immunoSEQ multiplex PCR. D and trimming come from the DNA, and the V and J calls and clone size come from that table. The data contain roughly 320,000 clones, under 90% of them singletons. The data belong to a study of blood T cell repertoires in COVID-19. Looking at the study overall: Both acute and convalescent COVID-19 samples were obtained from the United States, Italy and Spain. T cells, B-cell-depleted T cells, or PBMCs provided the cDNA or gDNA that served as material.

The J gene is TRBJ1-1, the V gene TRBV4-1, with a tentative D call TRBD1 (6 bases). This sequence originates from a woman in her twenties or thirties with COVID-19, enrolled during active disease. Sequencing used peripheral blood. In DNA form, the CDR3 reads TGCGCCAGCAGCCGGCTCGACAGGTTGGTGAACACTGAAGCTTTCTTT. Residues: CASSRLDRLVNTEAFF.